One sample yielded the 26 T cell receptor beta chains listed below, sequenced in a study of human T cells and chemical hapten exposure. TCRdb redid the calling of the RACE reads with MiXCR, one entry per CDR3 protein. There are around 110,000 distinct CDR3 sequences in the sample; roughly 12% occur only once, and 1.6% lies in the top ten. Time point here: pre-sensitization, week 0. The treatment here: therapeutic diphenylcyclopropenone sensitization with weekly scalp DPC. Sequenced here: whole blood, sampled in connection with sensitization to the hapten diphenylcyclopropenone (DPC). The receptors here all came from a woman aged 45-65 years with alopecia areata. Some clones in this sample may be carry-over from other donors' samples.

This clonotype was counted only a few times. V usage is TRBV20-1 and J usage is TRBJ1-1; D not certain. CDR1 is DFQATT and CDR2 is SNEGSKA in the germline V gene (reference sequence). V was pared by 3 bases and J by 1 base, with 12 bases between. The CDR3 is 14 residues long. The CDR3 loop reads CSARTPEGNTEAFF. Written as DNA, the CDR3 is TGCAGTGCTAGGACCCCGGAAGGGAACACTGAAGCTTTCTTT.

The V gene is TRBV27, the J gene TRBJ2-1, with D unclear. The CDR3 totals 12 residues. Trimming removed 6 bases at V and 9 bases at J, with 12 bases between. Germline V gene sequence: CDR1 MNHEY, CDR2 SMNVEV (reference sequence). Here the CDR3 DNA reads TGTGCCAGCAGAGAGATTGGCGGTGAGCAGTTCTTC. The encoded protein is CASREIGGEQFF.

The chain couples TRBV18 to TRBJ1-6; 9 positions agree with TRBD1. This CDR3 spans 14 amino acids. Germline V gives CDR1 KGHSH, CDR2 LQKENI. V lost 3 bases, J lost 11 bases, and 5 bases stayed unmatched. For the CDR3, the DNA is TGTGCCAGCTCACCGGACAGGGGCTTTGCACCCCTCCACTTT. Its translation: CASSPDRGFAPLHF.

This clonotype was seen repeatedly, ten times or more. This sequence joins TRBV6-5 and TRBJ1-2, with D perhaps matching TRBD1 (6 bases). The CDR3 totals 13 residues. The germline CDR1 and CDR2 sequences are MNHEY and SVGAGI. The ends were cut back, 2 bases at V and 2 bases at J, with 6 bases in the middle. CDR3: CASSYQGNYGYTF. In DNA form, the CDR3 reads TGTGCCAGCAGTTACCAGGGGAACTATGGCTACACCTTC.

The rearrangement links TRBV20-1 to TRBJ2-5, with 8 positions matching TRBD1. The CDR3 spans 14 residues. J was trimmed by 7 bases and V by 6 bases; bases with no gene match: 13. The germline gives CDR1 DFQATT, CDR2 SNEGSKA (reference sequence). CDR3 in amino acids: CSARGEQGDGTQYF. As DNA, the CDR3 is TGCAGTGCCCGAGGGGAACAGGGGGACGGGACCCAGTACTTC.

This chain uses TRBV2 with TRBJ2-3; weak D call: TRBD1 (6 bases). The CDR3 is made up of 13 amino acids. The V gene's germline CDR1 is SNHLY and CDR2 FYNNEI. With 7 bases removed from V and 2 bases from J, the gap between germline ends came to 10 bases. CDR3 in DNA: TGTGCCAGCACAGACAGGCTCACAGATACGCAGTATTTT. Its protein is CASTDRLTDTQYF. Full variable domain (outside the CDR3, taken from reference TRBV2 and TRBJ2-3): EPEVTQTPSHQVTQMGQEVILRCVPISNHLYFYWYRQILGQKVEFLVSFYNNEISEKSEIFDDQFSVERPDGSNFTLKIRSTKLEDSAMYFCASTDRLTDTQYFGPGTRLTVL.

This clonotype was detected a few times. This CDR3 reads CASSSNSKPYNEQFF. DNA for the CDR3: TGTGCCAGCAGCTCCAACAGCAAGCCCTACAATGAGCAGTTCTTC. J is TRBJ2-1 and V is TRBV5-6; no clear D gene. Germline lookup yields CDR1 SGHDT and CDR2 YYEEEE. V lost 3 bases to trimming and J lost 2 bases, with 12 bases between them. The CDR3 has 15 amino acids. Drawing the rest from reference TRBV5-6 and TRBJ2-1, the complete variable domain is DAGVTQSPTHLIKTRGQQVTLRCSPKSGHDTVSWYQQALGQGPQFIFQYYEEEERQRGNFPDRFSGHQFPNYSSELNVNALLLGDSALYLCASSSNSKPYNEQFFGPGTRLTVL.

This clonotype was recorded at least ten times. The chain uses TRBV6-5 and TRBJ1-3; D not resolved. The CDR3 runs to 13 residues. Germline V gives CDR1 MNHEY, CDR2 SVGAGI. V was shortened by 7 bases and J by 4 bases, with 11 bases between the two germline ends. The CDR3 DNA sequence: TGTGCCAGCACCCCGCACAGCGGAAACACCATATATTTT. Its translation is CASTPHSGNTIYF.

The chain couples TRBV6-5 to TRBJ1-6; TRBD1 might be the D (6 bases). V was cut by 5 bases and J by 7 bases, with 27 bases left in between. CDR3 length equals 19 residues. Germline V lookup: CDR1 MNHEY, CDR2 SVGAGI. CDR3 sequence (DNA): TGTGCCAGCAGTACCGAACAGGGAAATTGGGATTGGGCGAATTCACCCCTCCACTTT. Translated: CASSTEQGNWDWANSPLHF.

This clonotype has more than one count but fewer than ten. The chain links TRBV3-1 to TRBJ1-3; no definite D call. The CDR3 covers 13 residues. With 0 bases removed from V and 0 bases from J, the gap between germline ends came to 0 bases. The germline V gene encodes CDR1 LGHDT and CDR2 YNNKEL (reference sequence). The CDR3 reads CASSQDSGNTIYF. The CDR3 DNA reads as TGTGCCAGCAGCCAAGACTCTGGAAACACCATATATTTT.

The J gene is TRBJ1-1, the V gene TRBV6-5, with no clear D. V lost 0 bases and J 1 base, leaving 3 bases between the germline ends. CDR1 MNHEY and CDR2 SVGAGI come from the germline V gene. This CDR3 has 13 residues. Here the CDR3 DNA reads TGTGCCAGCAGTTACTCTAAGAACACTGAAGCTTTCTTT. Translation gives CASSYSKNTEAFF.

The chain has TRBV6-5 and TRBJ1-1, with 7 positions matching TRBD1. V lost 0 bases to trimming and J lost 12 bases; unmatched junction nucleotides: 7. Germline loops: CDR1 MNHEY, CDR2 SVGAGI. This CDR3 contains 13 residues. The CDR3: CASSYSRGGETFF. The CDR3 DNA follows: TGTGCCAGCAGTTACTCGAGAGGGGGCGAGACTTTCTTT.

The sample holds many counts of this clonotype. This chain joins TRBV19 and TRBJ1-5; D possibly corresponds to TRBD1 (5 bases). Trimming stripped 7 bases from V and 0 bases from J, with 13 bases between. The CDR3 covers 15 residues. In germline, CDR1 is LNHDA, CDR2 SQIVND (reference sequence). CDR3 nucleotides: TGTGCCAGTACCCGCGGGGGACTTAGCAATCAGCCCCAGCATTTT. This translates into CASTRGGLSNQPQHF.

This clonotype occurred a few times. The chain combines TRBV12-3 or TRBV12-4 with TRBJ1-5, with a possible D match to TRBD1 (6 bases). CDR3 length: 14 residues. Trimming removed 3 bases from V and 5 bases from J, with 11 bases in between. In DNA form, the CDR3 reads TGTGCCAGCAGTTTCCGGCAGGGGCATCAGCCCCAGCATTTT. Amino acid sequence: CASSFRQGHQPQHF.

This clonotype was seen many times. The V and J genes are TRBV28 and TRBJ2-2; 8 bases fit TRBD2. With 7 bases clipped from V and 4 bases from J, the junction kept 8 bases outside the gene matches. The CDR3 runs to 15 residues. Germline V gene sequence: CDR1 MDHEN, CDR2 SYDVKM. Here the CDR3 DNA reads TGTGCCAGCAAAGCGGGAGTTGGTATCACCGGGGAGCTGTTTTTT. This gives the protein CASKAGVGITGELFF.

This clonotype was counted a few times. The rearrangement links TRBV18 to TRBJ1-1; D is unresolved. The CDR3 length is 15 residues. Germline V gene sequence: CDR1 KGHSH, CDR2 LQKENI. V was trimmed by 1 base and J by 0 bases, leaving 9 bases between them. Here the CDR3 reads CASSPLGIMNTEAFF. The CDR3 nucleotides are TGTGCCAGCTCACCACTTGGGATCATGAACACTGAAGCTTTCTTT.

This clonotype was seen ten or more times. The V call is TRBV7-9, the J call TRBJ2-5; D might be TRBD1 (5 bases). V lost 5 bases to trimming and J lost 2 bases, with 15 bases between them. The CDR3 spans 15 residues. Germline values: CDR1 SEHNR, CDR2 FQNEAQ (reference sequence). The DNA of the CDR3 is TGTGCCAGCAGCCCACAAGAGACAGTTCAAGAGACCCAGTACTTC. Protein: CASSPQETVQETQYF.

The table lists this clonotype with a few counts. The gene calls are TRBV28 and TRBJ2-3; D perhaps matches TRBD2 (6 bases). Trimming took off 1 base at V and 3 bases at J, with 17 bases between the two ends. Germline V gene lookup returns CDR1 MDHEN and CDR2 SYDVKM. The length of the CDR3 is 17 residues. The CDR3 DNA follows: TGTGCCAGCAGTTTATCCGTGCGACTAGTCTCGACAGATACGCAGTATTTT. Its protein is CASSLSVRLVSTDTQYF.

This clonotype was seen a few times. The chain combines TRBV28 with TRBJ2-7; weak D call: TRBD1 (6 bases). This CDR3 is 16 amino acids long. CDR1 is MDHEN and CDR2 is SYDVKM in the germline V gene. V was clipped by 5 bases and J by 1 base, with 18 bases between them. CDR3 protein: CASSTLAGTFSYEQYF. The CDR3 DNA reads TGTGCCAGCAGTACGTTAGCCGGGACATTTTCCTACGAGCAGTACTTC.

This clonotype was detected many times. This chain connects TRBV20-1 to TRBJ1-1; TRBD1 matches 10 bases. CDR1 and CDR2 (germline): DFQATT, SNEGSKA (reference sequence). J gave up 5 bases and V 5 bases, and 11 bases lay outside the gene matches. The CDR3 contains 15 residues. CDR3 amino acids: CSAGQGTGDSTEAFF. CDR3 DNA sequence: TGCAGTGCTGGACAGGGGACAGGGGATAGTACTGAAGCTTTCTTT.

This clonotype has just a few counts. The genes are TRBV5-1 and TRBJ2-3; the D gene could be TRBD1 or TRBD2 (5 bases each). This CDR3 region has 14 residues. V lost 4 bases, J lost 4 bases, and 13 bases lay in between. Germline CDR1 and CDR2: SGHRS and YFSETQ. The CDR3 loop is CASSLTTGPDTQYF. The CDR3 DNA is TGCGCCAGCAGCCTCACGACGGGACCAGATACGCAGTATTTT. Combining the CDR3 with reference TRBV5-1 and TRBJ2-3 gives the whole variable domain KAGVTQTPRYLIKTRGQQVTLSCSPISGHRSVSWYQQTPGQGLQFLFEYFSETQRNKGNFPGRFSGRQFSNSRSEMNVSTLELGDSALYLCASSLTTGPDTQYFGPGTRLTVL.

This clonotype was observed at least ten times. This sequence joins TRBV5-1 and TRBJ1-4, with TRBD1 as a possible D gene (5 bases). V lost 4 bases and J lost 2, with 12 bases in between. This CDR3 has 15 amino acids. The germline CDR1 and CDR2 sequences are SGHRS and YFSETQ. The CDR3 nucleotides read TGCGCCAGCAGCCCGGGGCGCGGGACTAATGAAAAACTGTTTTTT. This gives the protein CASSPGRGTNEKLFF.

The gene calls are TRBV6-6 and TRBJ2-3, with 9 bases that match TRBD2. Germline CDR1 MNHNY, CDR2 SVGAGI (reference sequence). The CDR3 is 16 residues long. Unmatched junction bases numbered 7, after V lost 2 bases and J lost 4 bases. CDR3 protein: CASSYRRGGSADTQYF. Here the CDR3 DNA reads TGTGCCAGCAGTTACCGGCGGGGGGGCAGCGCAGATACGCAGTATTTT.

This clonotype was observed many times. J is TRBJ1-6 and V is TRBV4-3; TRBD1 aligns across 9 bases. Germline-derived CDR1 and CDR2 are LGHNA and YSLEER. Trimming removed 4 bases from V and 5 bases from J; junction bases left unmatched: 3. This CDR3 is 15 amino acids long. The CDR3 coding sequence is TGCGCCAGCAGCCCTGGACAGGGGAATAATTCACCCCTCCACTTT. It yields the protein CASSPGQGNNSPLHF.

This clonotype was seen a few times. This sequence joins TRBV29-1 and TRBJ2-1, with D maybe TRBD1 (6 bases). CDR3 length: 14 residues. In germline, CDR1 is SQVTM, CDR2 ANQGSEA. V lost 4 bases, J lost 0 bases, and 10 bases lay in between. This CDR3 is CSVGGTSSYNEQFF. The CDR3 DNA sequence: TGCAGCGTTGGGGGGACAAGCTCCTACAATGAGCAGTTCTTC.

The chain is built from TRBV7-2 and TRBJ2-7, with TRBD2 matching 7 bases. Per germline, CDR1 SGHTA and CDR2 FQGNSA. The CDR3 totals 15 residues. Trimming at V came to 6 bases and at J to 2 bases, leaving 10 bases not matched to a gene. Written as DNA, the CDR3 is TGTGCCAGCAGAATCTCGGTAGCGGGTCCCTACGAGCAGTACTTC. Its translation: CASRISVAGPYEQYF.